These 17 T cell receptor beta chains originate from one sample sequenced in a study of cytomegalovirus exposure and HLA in healthy donors. Primers included in the PCR were 60 Vbeta and 13 Jbeta primers. Clones were sequenced by immunoSEQ multiplex PCR, and TCRdb holds only the in-frame ones, with some missing. The data show about 150,000 clones, over 80% seen once. Source material: PBMCs. All receptors derive from a woman under 30 in good health and CMV-seronegative.

About this clone: The sample has other DNA sequences that encode this CDR3 too. V is TRBV18 and J is TRBJ2-5; D uncertain. Germline V gene sequence: CDR1 KGHSH, CDR2 LQKENI. The CDR3 length is 13 residues. Trimming shortened V by 4 bases and J by 5 bases, and 11 bases separated the two germline ends. The CDR3 DNA follows: TGTGCCAGCTCACGAGGCGTTATGGAGACCCAGTACTTC. Translating gives CASSRGVMETQYF.

The chain combines TRBV19 with TRBJ1-5; D is perhaps TRBD1 (6 bases). The ends were cut back, 4 bases at V and 2 bases at J, with 9 bases in the middle. Germline CDR1 LNHDA, CDR2 SQIVND (reference sequence). CDR3 length: 14 amino acids. CDR3 nucleotide sequence: TGTGCCAGTAGTAACAGGGTGGGCAATCAGCCCCAGCATTTT. This encodes CASSNRVGNQPQHF.

The genes are TRBV5-8 and TRBJ1-5; the D gene is possibly TRBD1 (5 bases). V was pared by 3 bases and J by 4 bases, with 11 bases between. CDR3 length: 14 amino acids. CDR1 is SGHTS and CDR2 is YDEGEE in the germline V gene. Here the CDR3 reads CASSYVTVNQPQHF. The CDR3 DNA reads TGTGCCAGCAGCTATGTGACAGTGAATCAGCCCCAGCATTTT.

The chain has TRBV9 and TRBJ1-2, with a possible D match to TRBD1 (5 bases). V was cut by 3 bases and J by 4 bases, with 16 bases left in between. The CDR3 extends over 15 amino acids. CDR1 is SGDLS and CDR2 is YYNGEE in the germline V gene. The CDR3, as DNA: TGTGCCAGCAGCGCCAAACAGGTTACGAGCTATGGCTACACCTTC. Translation gives CASSAKQVTSYGYTF.

CDR3 sequence reads: CASRAGYEQYF. The CDR3 DNA follows: TGTGCCAGCAGAGCCGGGTACGAGCAGTACTTC. V and J are TRBV6-5 and TRBJ2-7, with unresolved D. Germline assignment: CDR1 MNHEY and CDR2 SVGAGI. The CDR3 totals 11 residues. Trimming stripped 6 bases from V and 4 bases from J, with 7 bases between.

The V gene is TRBV19, the J gene TRBJ1-3; TRBD1 matches at 9 bases. Per the germline V gene, CDR1 is LNHDA and CDR2 is SQIVND (reference sequence). Losses at the gene ends were 7 bases for V and 5 bases for J; bases not matched to a gene: 9. The CDR3 covers 15 residues. As DNA, the CDR3 is TGTGCCAGTACCGTGACAGGGGGATTGAGAAACACCATATATTTT. As protein: CASTVTGGLRNTIYF.

The CDR3 coding sequence is TGTGCCAGCAGTTACTCCTACAGGGACCCCTCCGAGCAGTACTTC. Residues: CASSYSYRDPSEQYF. The gene calls are TRBV6-5 and TRBJ2-7, with D possibly being TRBD1 (6 bases). CDR1 MNHEY and CDR2 SVGAGI come from the germline V gene. V shed 0 bases and J shed 6 bases, with 15 bases lying between them. The CDR3 has 15 amino acids.

This chain joins TRBV30 and TRBJ2-7; possible D gene TRBD2, 6 bases. CDR3 length: 14 residues. The germline gives CDR1 GTSNPN, CDR2 SVGIG (reference sequence). V lost 5 bases, J lost 2 bases, and 16 bases lay in between. The CDR3 DNA follows: TGTGCCTGGGGAGAGGGAGGATTAACCTACGAGCAGTACTTC. This gives the protein CAWGEGGLTYEQYF.

The rearrangement uses TRBV6-5 and TRBJ1-2; 7 bases agree with TRBD1. V shed 2 bases, J shed 3 bases, and the junction held 6 bases outside the gene matches. This CDR3 is built from 15 residues. CDR1 MNHEY and CDR2 SVGAGI come from the germline V gene. CDR3 DNA sequence: TGTGCCAGCAGTTACGGGACAGCGACCTACTATGGCTACACCTTC. This codes for CASSYGTATYYGYTF.

This chain links TRBV13 with TRBJ2-5, with 8 bases aligning to TRBD2. Unmatched junction bases numbered 6, after V lost 8 bases and J lost 4 bases. This CDR3 has 13 residues. The V gene's germline CDR1 is PRHDT and CDR2 FYEKMQ (reference sequence). The CDR3 region has the DNA TGTGCCAGCTGCCGGGGGGGAACAGAGACCCAGTACTTC. Translated: CASCRGGTETQYF.

The chain couples TRBV20-1 to TRBJ2-1; TRBD1 is a possible D gene (6 bases). Germline lookup yields CDR1 DFQATT and CDR2 SNEGSKA (reference sequence). Between the trimmed V and J ends, which lost 4 bases and 10 bases, there was a span of 11 bases. There are 11 residues in the CDR3. CDR3 residues: CSANRDYEQFF. As DNA, the CDR3 is TGCAGTGCTAACAGGGATTACGAGCAGTTCTTC.

This chain uses TRBV6-1 with TRBJ1-1, with TRBD1 identical over 7 bases. This CDR3 spans 14 amino acids. Trimming cost V 6 bases and J 10 bases; bases outside gene matches: 14. Germline assignment: CDR1 MNHNS and CDR2 SASEGT. This CDR3 is CASSSNSPTGRAFF. Here the CDR3 DNA reads TGTGCCAGCAGCTCAAATAGCCCGACAGGGAGAGCTTTCTTT.

This clone was seen only a few times. The gene calls are TRBV28 and TRBJ2-7; D perhaps matches TRBD1 (7 bases). CDR1 and CDR2 from the germline V gene are MDHEN and SYDVKM. The CDR3 loop spans 14 amino acids. V dropped 8 bases and J dropped 7 bases, with 21 bases sitting between them. CDR3 residues: CASLSGQGGTEQYF. CDR3 sequence (DNA): TGTGCCAGCCTATCAGGGCAGGGGGGAACTGAGCAGTACTTC. Combining the CDR3 with reference TRBV28 and TRBJ2-7 gives the whole variable domain DVKVTQSSRYLVKRTGEKVFLECVQDMDHENMFWYRQDPGLGLRLIYFSYDVKMKEKGDIPEGYSVSREKKERFSLILESASTNQTSMYLCASLSGQGGTEQYFGPGTRLTVT.

The CDR3 here is CASREQGNTEAFF. CDR3 nucleotides: TGCGCCAGCAGAGAACAGGGAAACACTGAAGCTTTCTTT. V gene TRBV10-1 combines with J gene TRBJ1-1; D might be TRBD1 (6 bases). Germline CDR1 WNHNN, CDR2 SYGVQD (reference sequence). The CDR3 has 13 amino acids. V lost 6 bases and J lost 2, with 10 bases in between.

The chain combines TRBV11-2 with TRBJ1-4; D gene ambiguous. The CDR3 runs to 16 residues. CDR1 is SGHAT and CDR2 is FQNNGV in the germline V gene. Trimming removed 5 bases at V and 2 bases at J, with 15 bases between. CDR3 protein: CASSRVFSPTNEKLFF. The DNA of the CDR3 is TGTGCCAGCAGCAGAGTCTTTTCTCCGACTAATGAAAAACTGTTTTTT.

J is TRBJ1-2 and V is TRBV6-1, with D possibly TRBD1 on 5 matching bases. Trimming shortened V by 7 bases and J by 2 bases, and 11 bases separated the two germline ends. Per the germline V gene, CDR1 is MNHNS and CDR2 is SASEGT. The CDR3 length is 13 residues. The CDR3 is CASNPTENYGYTF. CDR3 coding DNA: TGTGCCAGCAACCCGACAGAAAACTATGGCTACACCTTC.

V usage is TRBV18 and J usage is TRBJ2-7; TRBD1 aligns across 8 bases. Losses at the gene ends were 0 bases for V and 6 bases for J; bases not matched to a gene: 10. Germline CDR1 reads KGHSH; CDR2 reads LQKENI. This CDR3 comprises 16 residues. The CDR3 protein is CASSPPSLGTGGEQYF. CDR3 coding DNA: TGTGCCAGCTCACCACCATCGTTAGGGACAGGCGGCGAGCAGTACTTC.